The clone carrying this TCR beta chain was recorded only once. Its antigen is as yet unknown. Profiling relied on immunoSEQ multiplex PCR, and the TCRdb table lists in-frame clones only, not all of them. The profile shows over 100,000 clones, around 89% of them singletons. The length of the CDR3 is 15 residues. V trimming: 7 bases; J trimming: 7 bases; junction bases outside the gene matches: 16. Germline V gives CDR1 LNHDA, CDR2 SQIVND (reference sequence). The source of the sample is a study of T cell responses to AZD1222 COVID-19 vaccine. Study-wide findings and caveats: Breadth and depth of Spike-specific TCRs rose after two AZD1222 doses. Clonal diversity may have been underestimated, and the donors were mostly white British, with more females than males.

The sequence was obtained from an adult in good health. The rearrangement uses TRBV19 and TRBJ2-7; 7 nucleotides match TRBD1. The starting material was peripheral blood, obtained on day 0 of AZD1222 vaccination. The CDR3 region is CASTASGTADREQYF. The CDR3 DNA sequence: TGTGCCAGTACCGCTTCCGGGACAGCTGATCGGGAGCAGTACTTC.